Reported below is one T cell receptor beta chain. Its antigen is undetermined. This specimen belongs to a study of CXCR3-negative and CXCR3-positive naive CD8 T cells. In the study overall: Libraries each contributed about 1.5 +/- 0.3 million TRB reads, for around 140 million in total.

The CDR3 has 14 amino acids. CDR1 MNHEY and CDR2 SMNVEV come from the germline V gene (reference sequence). Notes on the study in general: When CXCR3-positive naive cells were set against CXCR3-negative naive cells, the former had more hydrophobic TRB CDR3s.

The authors prepared UMI-labeled TRB cDNA libraries by 5' RACE. TCRdb derives one entry per CDR3 protein from the 5' RACE reads, leaving out DNA. This sample's clone table lists 100,000 to 150,000 distinct CDR3 sequences. Sample: naive CXCR3- CD8+ T cells from blood. Sample subset: CD45RO-CCR7+CD27+CD95- naive CD8+ T cells lacking CXCR3 (TNR3-). This TCR derives from a human donor in good health. Some clones in this sample may be carry-over from other donors' samples. The chain uses TRBV27 and TRBJ2-7; TCRdb names TRBD1, which stays unverified in the absence of DNA. The CDR3 here is CASSRGTGSYEQYF.